This entry concerns a single T cell receptor (beta chain). Libraries were prepared by immunoSEQ multiplex PCR; TCRdb keeps only in-frame clonotypes and omits some of them. The sample yields approximately 210,000 clones, roughly nine tenths seen once. The data stem from a study of blood T cell repertoires in COVID-19. Study at large: PBMCs, B-cell-depleted T cells, or T cells were the source of the cDNA or gDNA that made up the material.

V lost 7 bases and J 10 bases, leaving 12 bases between the germline ends. The germline V gene has CDR1 SGDLS and CDR2 YYNGEE. The CDR3 spans 11 residues. This receptor was obtained from a man aged 35 to 55 with acute or convalescent COVID-19. The chain recombines TRBV9 with TRBJ2-1, with a tentative D call TRBD2 (5 bases). Material: peripheral blood. The CDR3 nucleotides read TGTGCCAGCGGTAGATCGGGGGAGCAGTTCTTC. It translates to CASGRSGEQFF.